These 27 T cell receptor beta chains were sequenced from one sample in a study of patients and donors after allogeneic stem cell transplantation. TCRdb analysed the RT-PCR reads with MiXCR anew, one entry per CDR3 protein. The data show 800,000 to 1,000,000 distinct CDR3 sequences, with roughly 17% seen just once and 5% to 6.5% held by the top ten. Sequenced: blood, either unsorted or a sorted T cell fraction (not recorded which). The receptor source for this set is a human donor who was either an allogeneic HSCT recipient or a stem cell or donor lymphocyte infusion donor (not recorded which). It is not recorded whose cells these are; they may come from a transplant donor.

This clonotype was seen a few times. The chain couples TRBV20-1 to TRBJ2-7; 12 bases are a match to TRBD2. This CDR3 has 12 residues. V shed 6 bases and J 7 bases; nucleotides not matched to a gene: 4. Germline-derived CDR1 and CDR2 are DFQATT and SNEGSKA (reference sequence). CDR3 sequence reads: CSAGLAGREQYF. The CDR3 DNA follows: TGCAGTGCCGGACTAGCGGGAAGGGAGCAGTACTTC.

In this sample, this clonotype turned up many times. The rearrangement links TRBV6-5 to TRBJ2-3; TRBD2 aligns across 7 bases. The CDR3 spans 18 residues. V lost 0 bases, J lost 0 bases, and 9 bases stayed unmatched. Looked up from germline, CDR1 is MNHEY and CDR2 is SVGAGI. CDR3 nucleotide sequence: TGTGCCAGCAGTTACTCGATAGGGGCTAGCGGCAGCACAGATACGCAGTATTTT. This encodes CASSYSIGASGSTDTQYF.

This sequence joins TRBV20-1 and TRBJ1-1, with D unresolved. Germline assignment: CDR1 DFQATT and CDR2 SNEGSKA (reference sequence). Trimming removed 0 bases at V and 4 bases at J, with 9 bases between. This CDR3 contains 13 residues. In DNA form, the CDR3 reads TGCAGTGCTAGAGATCTCCCGGGCACTGAAGCTTTCTTT. Translating it yields CSARDLPGTEAFF.

The rearrangement joins TRBV7-9 to TRBJ2-1, with no clear D. The CDR3 totals 13 residues. CDR1 is SEHNR and CDR2 is FQNEAQ in the germline V gene (reference sequence). Trimming stripped 2 bases from V and 6 bases from J, with 8 bases between. The CDR3 sequence: CASSLRVPNEQFF. Here the CDR3 DNA reads TGTGCCAGCAGCTTACGGGTTCCCAATGAGCAGTTCTTC. The full variable domain, in which reference TRBV7-9 and TRBJ2-1 provide the parts outside the CDR3, is DTGVSQNPRHKITKRGQNVTFRCDPISEHNRLYWYRQTLGQGPEFLTYFQNEAQLEKSRLLSDRFSAERPKGSFSTLEIQRTEQGDSAMYLCASSLRVPNEQFFGPGTRLTVL.

The chain has TRBV20-1 and TRBJ2-3; 9 bases align to TRBD2. The CDR3 covers 17 residues. Germline CDR1 DFQATT, CDR2 SNEGSKA (reference sequence). Trimming cost V 1 base and J 6 bases; bases outside gene matches: 14. CDR3 DNA sequence: TGCAGTGCTAGAGGGACCCTTGGCGGGGGGGCCAGGGATACGCAGTATTTT. Its translation: CSARGTLGGGARDTQYF.

This clonotype was seen a few times. The rearrangement joins TRBV9 to TRBJ2-7, with 9 bases aligning to TRBD2. In germline, CDR1 is SGDLS, CDR2 YYNGEE. Losses at the gene ends were 0 bases for V and 3 bases for J; bases not matched to a gene: 10. The CDR3 covers 17 residues. This chain's CDR3 is CASSVGGSGGLFYEQYF. In DNA, the CDR3 is TGTGCCAGCAGCGTAGGGGGTAGCGGGGGCCTATTCTACGAGCAGTACTTC.

The J gene is TRBJ2-7, the V gene TRBV6-1, with 9 bases matching TRBD2. CDR3 length: 15 amino acids. CDR1 and CDR2 (germline): MNHNS, SASEGT. V gave up 4 bases and J gave up 2 bases; unmatched junction bases: 6. CDR3 residues: CASSGIAGAPYEQYF. DNA for the CDR3: TGTGCCAGCAGTGGAATAGCGGGAGCTCCCTACGAGCAGTACTTC.

The rearrangement uses TRBV24-1 and TRBJ2-5; the D is unclear. The V end lost 1 base, the J end lost 4 bases, and 12 bases lay between the germline ends. This CDR3 has 15 residues. The germline V gene encodes CDR1 KGHDR and CDR2 SFDVKD. This CDR3 reads CATSDLRVSAETQYF. In DNA form, the CDR3 reads TGTGCCACCAGTGATTTAAGGGTTTCGGCAGAGACCCAGTACTTC.

For this clonotype: A clone one base away is much larger, so this may be a read error. The chain recombines TRBV3-1 with TRBJ2-3; perhaps TRBD2 as D (5 bases). There are 13 residues in the CDR3. Trimming removed 0 bases from V and 5 bases from J, with 6 bases in between. The germline gives CDR1 LGHDT, CDR2 YNNKEL (reference sequence). The CDR3 is CASSQERVDTQYF. The CDR3 nucleotides are TGTGCCAGCAGCCAAGAGAGGGTAGATACGCAGTATTTT.

The genes are TRBV20-1 and TRBJ2-3, with 11 bases lining up with TRBD2. This CDR3 is 17 amino acids long. V lost 6 bases and J lost 0; bases outside the gene matches: 11. Germline V gene sequence: CDR1 DFQATT, CDR2 SNEGSKA (reference sequence). CDR3 amino acids: CSAGSGTSGPSTDTQYF. The CDR3 DNA reads TGCAGTGCGGGCTCCGGGACTAGCGGACCTAGCACAGATACGCAGTATTTT.

The chain employs TRBV2 and TRBJ2-3; possibly TRBD2 for D (6 bases). Trimming pared 6 bases from V and 5 bases from J, leaving 15 bases between. This CDR3 is built from 14 residues. Germline-derived CDR1 and CDR2 are SNHLY and FYNNEI. The CDR3 loop is CASSETRPRDTQYF. CDR3 nucleotides: TGTGCCAGCAGCGAGACTAGGCCCCGAGATACGCAGTATTTT.

The rearrangement uses TRBV6-1 and TRBJ1-5, with TRBD1 identical over 7 bases. Germline V gene lookup returns CDR1 MNHNS and CDR2 SASEGT. V dropped 5 bases and J dropped 5; count of bases not matched to a gene: 6. CDR3 length equals 14 residues. The CDR3 nucleotides read TGTGCCAGCAGTCGCAGGGGGACGTATCAGCCCCAGCATTTT. This gives the protein CASSRRGTYQPQHF.

This clonotype showed up many times. This rearrangement joins TRBV12-3 or TRBV12-4 to TRBJ1-6; 8 bases are a match to TRBD1. V was pared by 5 bases and J by 9 bases, with 6 bases of the junction left unmatched. The CDR3 sequence is 14 residues long. This CDR3 reads CASSGTGGGSPLHF. The CDR3 DNA reads as TGTGCCAGCAGTGGAACAGGGGGGGGTTCACCCCTCCACTTT.

This clonotype was found a few times. The chain carries TRBV12-3 or TRBV12-4 and TRBJ1-5; D ambiguous. This CDR3 contains 13 residues. Trimming took off 5 bases at V and 9 bases at J, with 14 bases between the two ends. The DNA for the CDR3 is TGTGCCAGCAGTAGTGCGCTACGGAGGCCCCAGCATTTT. Its protein product is CASSSALRRPQHF.

The chain employs TRBV5-4 and TRBJ2-1; D is uncertain. The V gene's germline CDR1 is SGHNT and CDR2 YYREEE (reference sequence). Trimming removed 3 bases from V and 6 bases from J, with 10 bases in between. This CDR3 spans 13 amino acids. CDR3 region: CASSSTLRNEQFF. In DNA, the CDR3 is TGTGCCAGCAGCTCCACTCTCCGCAATGAGCAGTTCTTC.

This clonotype appeared a few times. The gene calls are TRBV2 and TRBJ1-2; unclear D gene. This CDR3 contains 14 residues. The V gene's germline CDR1 is SNHLY and CDR2 FYNNEI. V was cut by 0 bases and J by 4 bases, with 9 bases left in between. The CDR3: CASSEAQPLYGYTF. The CDR3 DNA is TGTGCCAGCAGTGAAGCGCAACCCCTCTATGGCTACACCTTC.

This clonotype has only a few counts. The rearrangement uses TRBV5-6 and TRBJ1-1; 7 bases line up with TRBD1. This CDR3 is built from 16 residues. Germline V gene lookup returns CDR1 SGHDT and CDR2 YYEEEE. After removal of 4 bases from V and 0 bases from J, the junction contained 9 bases not matched to a gene. The CDR3 reads CASSRPPGTVNTEAFF. The CDR3, as DNA: TGTGCCAGCAGCCGTCCTCCAGGGACAGTGAACACTGAAGCTTTCTTT.

This clonotype was seen ten or more times. The chain uses TRBV7-2 and TRBJ1-1, with TRBD1 matching 7 bases. The germline V gene encodes CDR1 SGHTA and CDR2 FQGNSA. The J segment lost 4 bases and the V segment lost 5 bases, leaving 7 bases of the junction unmatched. CDR3 length equals 14 residues. CDR3 amino acids: CASSDRDSRTEAFF. The DNA of the CDR3 is TGTGCCAGCAGCGACCGGGACAGTCGCACTGAAGCTTTCTTT.

Many counts were recorded for this clonotype. V and J are TRBV7-2 and TRBJ2-1, with 8 nucleotides matching TRBD1. Germline V gene sequence: CDR1 SGHTA, CDR2 FQGNSA. The CDR3 has 15 residues. V dropped 3 bases and J dropped 7; count of bases not matched to a gene: 8. This CDR3 reads CASSFIGQGWNEQFF. The CDR3 bases are TGTGCCAGCAGCTTTATAGGACAGGGTTGGAATGAGCAGTTCTTC. Full variable domain (rest looked up from reference TRBV7-2 and TRBJ2-1): GAGVSQSPSNKVTEKGKDVELRCDPISGHTALYWYRQSLGQGLEFLIYFQGNSAPDKSGLPSDRFSAERTGGSVSTLTIQRTQQEDSAVYLCASSFIGQGWNEQFFGPGTRLTVL.

This sequence joins TRBV20-1 and TRBJ2-3; tentative D call: TRBD1 (5 bases). Looked up from germline, CDR1 is DFQATT and CDR2 is SNEGSKA (reference sequence). The CDR3 contains 12 residues. The germline V and J ends were trimmed by 3 bases and 5 bases, with 9 bases remaining between them. The DNA for the CDR3 is TGCAGTGCTAGCCCAGGGAAAGATACGCAGTATTTT. Protein sequence: CSASPGKDTQYF.

V is TRBV25-1 and J is TRBJ1-2; tentatively, D is TRBD1 (6 bases). V shed 10 bases and J shed 5 bases, with 14 bases lying between them. This CDR3 has 12 amino acids. CDR1 is MGHDK, CDR2 SYGVNS, per germline. The CDR3 DNA follows: TGTGCCACCCAGTCAGGGGTGTATGGCTACACCTTC. It translates to CATQSGVYGYTF.

This clonotype was seen a few times. This chain uses TRBV5-1 with TRBJ2-1; D not resolved. This CDR3 region has 15 residues. Trimming took off 1 base at V and 7 bases at J, with 15 bases between the two ends. Germline assignment: CDR1 SGHRS and CDR2 YFSETQ. This CDR3 is CASSLLSMNGNEQFF. DNA of the CDR3: TGCGCCAGCAGCTTGTTATCTATGAATGGGAATGAGCAGTTCTTC.

The chain joins TRBV12-3 or TRBV12-4 to TRBJ1-1; weak D call: TRBD1 (6 bases). Trimming took 6 bases from V and 6 from J, leaving 17 bases between them. This CDR3 has 14 residues. The CDR3 reads CASSLLSGEAEAFF. The DNA for the CDR3 is TGTGCCAGCAGCTTATTGTCAGGGGAGGCTGAAGCTTTCTTT.

This clonotype was seen a handful of times. The chain has TRBV9 and TRBJ2-2; 9 bases line up with TRBD2. CDR1 is SGDLS, CDR2 YYNGEE, per germline. The CDR3 has 16 amino acids. The V segment lost 1 base and the J segment 6 bases; nucleotides outside the gene matches: 7. CDR3 amino acids: CASSVTGTSPSGELFF. The CDR3 bases are TGTGCCAGCAGCGTAACCGGGACTAGCCCCTCCGGGGAGCTGTTTTTT.

V is TRBV2 and J is TRBJ2-1; D not resolved. The germline V and J ends were trimmed by 4 bases and 10 bases, with 11 bases remaining between them. The CDR3 loop spans 12 amino acids. Germline CDR1 and CDR2: SNHLY and FYNNEI. CDR3: CASSVVRQEQFF. As DNA, the CDR3 is TGTGCCAGCAGTGTTGTCCGTCAGGAGCAGTTCTTC. Based on the CDR3 plus reference TRBV2 and TRBJ2-1, the full variable domain is EPEVTQTPSHQVTQMGQEVILRCVPISNHLYFYWYRQILGQKVEFLVSFYNNEISEKSEIFDDQFSVERPDGSNFTLKIRSTKLEDSAMYFCASSVVRQEQFFGPGTRLTVL.

V and J are TRBV20-1 and TRBJ1-5; D gene unclear. Germline lookup yields CDR1 DFQATT and CDR2 SNEGSKA (reference sequence). V was clipped by 0 bases and J by 0 bases, with 6 bases between them. This CDR3 is 14 amino acids long. This CDR3 is CSAREGNSNQPQHF. Written as DNA, the CDR3 is TGCAGTGCTAGAGAGGGGAATAGCAATCAGCCCCAGCATTTT.

This clonotype was detected a few times. The V call is TRBV20-1, the J call TRBJ1-4, with 12 bases lining up with TRBD1. Germline V CDR1 and CDR2: DFQATT, SNEGSKA (reference sequence). J was trimmed by 5 bases and V by 6 bases; bases with no gene match: 7. This CDR3 is built from 15 residues. The CDR3 spells CSAGDRGLSNEKLFF. The DNA of the CDR3 is TGCAGTGCCGGGGACAGGGGGCTTTCCAATGAAAAACTGTTTTTT.